The 5 T cell receptor beta chains below come from one sample, sequenced in a study of blood T cell repertoires in COVID-19. This table comes from immunoSEQ multiplex PCR, and its TCRdb copy is limited to in-frame clones, with some not included. The table has around 250,000 clones, around nine tenths seen once. The sequencing input was peripheral blood. The source is a woman in her thirties or forties who had recovered from COVID-19.

This clone has just one count. The rearrangement uses TRBV5-6 and TRBJ2-7; D not certain. Trimming took off 2 bases at V and 0 bases at J, with 9 bases between the two ends. Germline CDR1 SGHDT, CDR2 YYEEEE. The CDR3 has 14 residues. The DNA for the CDR3 is TGTGCCAGCAGCTTTGGGCACAGCTCCTACGAGCAGTACTTC. Translation: CASSFGHSSYEQYF.

The chain employs TRBV4-2 and TRBJ2-7; D is uncertain. Germline V gene sequence: CDR1 LGHNA, CDR2 YNFKEQ. V lost 0 bases and J 0 bases, leaving 12 bases between the germline ends. This CDR3 contains 16 residues. In nucleotides, the CDR3 is TGTGCCAGCAGCCAAGAGGTGGGCTCGGCCTCCTACGAGCAGTACTTC. Encoded protein: CASSQEVGSASYEQYF.

The gene calls are TRBV5-6 and TRBJ2-3; TRBD2 matches 8 bases. Trimming took 3 bases from V and 2 from J; bases not matched to a gene: 2. This CDR3 has 14 amino acids. Germline CDR1 and CDR2: SGHDT and YYEEEE. The CDR3 protein is CASSSSGSTDTQYF. In nucleotides, the CDR3 is TGTGCCAGCAGCTCTAGCGGGTCCACAGATACGCAGTATTTT.

The V call is TRBV30, the J call TRBJ2-5; perhaps TRBD2 as D (5 bases). V gave up 5 bases and J gave up 4 bases, with 29 bases separating them. Germline V gene lookup returns CDR1 GTSNPN and CDR2 SVGIG (reference sequence). This CDR3 spans 18 amino acids. The CDR3 DNA is TGTGCCTGGGCCTCTACGGTGGTCTATCGGGTCCGGGGAGAGACCCAGTACTTC. This sequence encodes CAWASTVVYRVRGETQYF. Full variable domain (rest looked up from reference TRBV30 and TRBJ2-5): SQTIHQWPATLVQPVGSPLSLECTVEGTSNPNLYWYRQAAGRGLQLLFYSVGIGQISSEVPQNLSASRPQDRQFILSSKKLLLSDSGFYLCAWASTVVYRVRGETQYFGPGTRLLVL.

This chain links TRBV5-1 with TRBJ2-1, with TRBD1 matching over 8 bases. CDR1 is SGHRS, CDR2 YFSETQ, per germline. V lost 4 bases to trimming and J lost 4 bases; unmatched junction nucleotides: 19. The CDR3 runs 19 residues. Written as DNA, the CDR3 is TGCGCCAGCAGCCGCCCGGGACAGGACCTACCTTTGGGGTACAATGAGCAGTTCTTC. As protein: CASSRPGQDLPLGYNEQFF.